Below, 15 T cell receptor beta chains from the same sample are listed, as sequenced in a study of T cells in Graves' hyperthyroidism and ophthalmopathy. RNA transcripts yielded amplified TCR beta CDR3 regions. A set of HTBI primers served as the primers for a first-round RT-PCR of the TCR CDR3. Via MiXCR, TCRdb re-called the multiplex PCR reads, giving one row per CDR3 protein. The sample has about 96,000 distinct CDR3 sequences, around 50% seen once. Sequenced material: blood. The receptor set was obtained from a woman between 40 and 50 years old with Graves' hyperthyroidism.

In the case of this clonotype: No conserved phenylalanine or tryptophan is present at the end of the CDR3, so a read error is the likely explanation. It is unclear where the CDR3 begins or ends on the DNA, so no DNA is shown, and the CDR3 is as TCRdb lists it. This chain links TRBV5-1 with TRBJ1-1; the table calls TRBD1, which could not be checked here. Germline loops: CDR1 SGHRS, CDR2 YFSETQ. The CDR3 is 15 amino acids in total, end residues counted. CDR3: CASSPRVTLNTEAFS.

This clonotype was seen ten or more times. V is TRBV7-9 and J is TRBJ2-2, with TRBD2 matching 7 bases. CDR3 length: 15 amino acids. Germline V gives CDR1 SEHNR, CDR2 FQNEAQ (reference sequence). The V gene end was trimmed by 8 bases and the J gene end by 4 bases; junction bases not matched to a gene: 10. The CDR3 sequence: CASPLIREVTGELFF. Here the CDR3 DNA reads TGTGCCAGCCCCCTCATACGGGAGGTCACCGGGGAGCTGTTTTTT.

This clonotype occurred many times. The rearrangement uses TRBV2 and TRBJ2-7, with TRBD2 matching 12 bases. CDR3 length equals 17 residues. V trimming: 7 bases; J trimming: 2 bases; junction bases outside the gene matches: 12. CDR1 and CDR2 from the germline V gene are SNHLY and FYNNEI. The DNA for the CDR3 is TGTGCCAGCACCGAGGGGTCTAGCGGGAGGGCCGCCTACGAGCAGTACTTC. This codes for CASTEGSSGRAAYEQYF.

There are many counts of this clonotype. The chain links TRBV15 to TRBJ1-1; 11 bases agree with TRBD1. Germline V gives CDR1 LNHNV, CDR2 YYDKDF (reference sequence). This CDR3 has 15 residues. Germline trimming cut 1 base from V and 4 bases from J; bases unmatched to any gene: 2. The DNA of the CDR3 is TGTGCCACCAGCAGAGGGGGACAGGGGGGCACTGAAGCTTTCTTT. Protein product: CATSRGGQGGTEAFF.

This clonotype was recorded at least ten times. The chain joins TRBV7-6 to TRBJ1-3; weak D call: TRBD1 (5 bases). Germline V gene data show CDR1 as SGHVS and CDR2 as FNYEAQ. The CDR3 length is 15 residues. Trimming removed 1 base at V and 4 bases at J, with 11 bases between. CDR3 loop: CASSLDGARGNTIYF. The CDR3 coding sequence is TGTGCCAGCAGCTTAGACGGGGCGAGGGGAAACACCATATATTTT.

CDR3 loop: CSAPMRGGNSNQPQHF. The DNA of the CDR3 is TGCAGTGCTCCCATGCGGGGTGGGAATAGCAATCAGCCCCAGCATTTT. The rearrangement links TRBV20-1 to TRBJ1-5; D gene uncertain. Looked up from germline, CDR1 is DFQATT and CDR2 is SNEGSKA (reference sequence). This CDR3 comprises 16 residues. V lost 5 bases and J lost 0, with 17 bases in between.

This clonotype has ten or more counts. The chain joins TRBV9 to TRBJ1-3; D unclear. The CDR3 loop spans 15 amino acids. CDR1 is SGDLS, CDR2 YYNGEE, per germline. V was cut by 4 bases and J by 3 bases, with 14 bases left in between. The CDR3 bases are TGTGCCAGCAGCCAAGTGTCGGGGTATGGAAACACCATATATTTT. Translation gives CASSQVSGYGNTIYF.

This clonotype was picked up many times. This chain links TRBV7-6 with TRBJ2-7, with 16 bases matching TRBD2. V shed 4 bases and J 6 bases; nucleotides not matched to a gene: 3. CDR1 and CDR2 (germline): SGHVS, FNYEAQ. The CDR3 sequence is 15 residues long. The CDR3 DNA reads TGTGCCAGCAGCTCAGGGACTAGCGGGAGGGGCGAGCAGTACTTC. Protein product: CASSSGTSGRGEQYF.

The chain is built from TRBV10-3 and TRBJ1-1; 7 nucleotides line up with TRBD1. This CDR3 has 14 amino acids. CDR1 is ENHRY and CDR2 is SYGVKD in the germline V gene. J gave up 0 bases and V 8 bases, and 6 bases lay outside the gene matches. CDR3 bases: TGTGCCATCTCCGGGACAGATATGAACACTGAAGCTTTCTTT. As protein: CAISGTDMNTEAFF.

Many counts were recorded for this clonotype. The chain employs TRBV14 and TRBJ1-2; D gene unclear. The germline V gene has CDR1 SGHDN and CDR2 FVKESK. V was cut by 0 bases and J by 3 bases, with 8 bases left in between. The length of the CDR3 is 14 residues. The CDR3 reads CASSQDGSYYGYTF. CDR3 DNA sequence: TGTGCCAGCAGCCAAGATGGCAGCTACTATGGCTACACCTTC.

This clonotype was seen many times. V is TRBV28 and J is TRBJ1-1; D is unresolved. V was shortened by 6 bases and J by 7 bases, with 6 bases between the two germline ends. Germline V lookup: CDR1 MDHEN, CDR2 SYDVKM. This CDR3 has 10 amino acids. CDR3 DNA: TGTGCCAGCAGCTCACATGAAGCTTTCTTT. Translated: CASSSHEAFF. Full variable domain (rest looked up from reference TRBV28 and TRBJ1-1): DVKVTQSSRYLVKRTGEKVFLECVQDMDHENMFWYRQDPGLGLRLIYFSYDVKMKEKGDIPEGYSVSREKKERFSLILESASTNQTSMYLCASSSHEAFFGQGTRLTVV.

This clonotype was recorded many times. This chain's CDR3 is CASSPTGAGMGETQYF. In DNA, the CDR3 is TGTGCCAGTAGTCCCACGGGAGCGGGAATGGGAGAGACCCAGTACTTC. The chain employs TRBV19 and TRBJ2-5, with TRBD2 identical over 7 bases. CDR1 and CDR2 from the germline V gene are LNHDA and SQIVND (reference sequence). CDR3 length: 16 amino acids. The J segment lost 4 bases and the V segment lost 5 bases, leaving 13 bases of the junction unmatched.

This clonotype was found many times. The genes are TRBV7-2 and TRBJ1-6; D gene uncertain. Germline V gene data show CDR1 as SGHTA and CDR2 as FQGNSA. The length of the CDR3 is 13 residues. V shed 5 bases and J shed 10 bases, with 12 bases lying between them. The CDR3 reads CASSQDLRSPLHF. Here the CDR3 DNA reads TGTGCCAGCAGCCAGGATCTCAGGTCACCCCTCCACTTT.

With respect to this clonotype: One end of the junction is discordant with germline, which a read error may explain. V gene TRBV29-1 combines with J gene TRBJ2-1, with 7 bases that match TRBD2. CDR3 size: 14 residues. Germline assignment: CDR1 SQVTM and CDR2 ANQGSEA. CDR3 region: CSVVTSASYDEQFF. CDR3 bases: TGCAGCGTTGTCACTAGCGCCTCCTACGATGAGCAGTTCTTC.

V is TRBV29-1 and J is TRBJ1-5, with D perhaps matching TRBD1 (6 bases). The length of the CDR3 is 13 residues. Trimming took 8 bases from V and 10 from J, leaving 21 bases between them. From germline, CDR1 is SQVTM and CDR2 ANQGSEA. The CDR3 loop reads CSSADRPRHPQHF. In nucleotides, the CDR3 is TGCAGCTCAGCCGACAGGCCTAGGCACCCCCAGCATTTT.